One and the same sample provided the 25 T cell receptor beta chains below, sequenced in a study of T cells in Graves' hyperthyroidism and ophthalmopathy. TCR beta CDR3 regions were amplified from RNA. Initially, a first-round RT-PCR of the TCR CDR3 employed the HTBI primer set. In TCRdb, the multiplex PCR reads were re-called with MiXCR into one record per CDR3 protein. The table includes about 640,000 distinct CDR3 sequences, about 20% detected once. Sequenced material: blood. These receptors all stem from a man aged 25 to 40 with Graves' ophthalmopathy.

This clonotype was found a few times. The rearrangement joins TRBV7-2 to TRBJ2-1, with 8 bases that match TRBD2. There are 13 residues in the CDR3. The J segment lost 15 bases and the V segment lost 0 bases, leaving 7 bases of the junction unmatched. Germline CDR1 SGHTA, CDR2 FQGNSA. The CDR3 bases are TGTGCCAGCAGCTTAGCGCTTCAGCGGGAGTGGTTCTTC. As protein: CASSLALQREWFF.

This clonotype was picked up one time. V usage is TRBV6-2 or TRBV6-3 and J usage is TRBJ2-3; D possibly corresponds to TRBD2 (6 bases). In germline, CDR1 is MNHEY, CDR2 SVGEGT. V was trimmed by 2 bases and J by 2 bases, leaving 11 bases between them. This CDR3 is built from 15 residues. CDR3 in DNA: TGTGCCAGCAGTTACCAGCGGGCCAACACAGATACGCAGTATTTT. The encoded protein is CASSYQRANTDTQYF.

This clonotype was detected ten times or more. This sequence joins TRBV5-1 and TRBJ2-3; D is unclear. CDR3 length equals 14 residues. Trimming cost V 3 bases and J 1 base, with 9 bases left between them. CDR1 and CDR2 (germline): SGHRS, YFSETQ. CDR3 loop: CASSSQPGTDTQYF. In DNA, the CDR3 is TGCGCCAGCAGCTCCCAGCCCGGCACAGATACGCAGTATTTT. The variable domain in full, completed from reference TRBV5-1 and TRBJ2-3, reads KAGVTQTPRYLIKTRGQQVTLSCSPISGHRSVSWYQQTPGQGLQFLFEYFSETQRNKGNFPGRFSGRQFSNSRSEMNVSTLELGDSALYLCASSSQPGTDTQYFGPGTRLTVL.

In this sample, this clonotype turned up a few times. The V call is TRBV5-1, the J call TRBJ2-1, with TRBD2 identical over 14 bases. V lost 0 bases to trimming and J lost 7 bases; unmatched junction nucleotides: 3. The CDR3 spans 16 residues. Per the germline V gene, CDR1 is SGHRS and CDR2 is YFSETQ. The DNA of the CDR3 is TGCGCCAGCAGCTTGGGACTAGCGGGAGGGAGAAATGAGCAGTTCTTC. Translation gives CASSLGLAGGRNEQFF.

The chain joins TRBV20-1 to TRBJ2-3; the match to TRBD2 covers 12 bases. Germline V gene data show CDR1 as DFQATT and CDR2 as SNEGSKA (reference sequence). This CDR3 has 13 residues. V was pared by 6 bases and J by 6 bases, with 4 bases of the junction left unmatched. CDR3 nucleotides: TGCAGTGCGCGGACTAGCGGGGCCGATACGCAGTATTTT. It yields the protein CSARTSGADTQYF.

The rearrangement uses TRBV9 and TRBJ1-5; possibly TRBD1 for D (6 bases). Trimming left V 0 bases short and J 7 bases short, with 17 bases between. Germline values: CDR1 SGDLS, CDR2 YYNGEE. This CDR3 comprises 16 residues. CDR3 DNA: TGTGCCAGCAGCGTAGGATCCGGGGGCGAGAGGCAGCCCCAGCATTTT. It specifies CASSVGSGGERQPQHF.

This clonotype has a single count. This chain uses TRBV7-8 with TRBJ2-7, with 10 bases identical to TRBD2. The CDR3 loop spans 13 amino acids. Germline V gene sequence: CDR1 SGHVS, CDR2 FQNEAQ. With 9 bases clipped from V and 4 bases from J, the junction kept 6 bases outside the gene matches. The CDR3 coding sequence is TGTGCCAGTGCTAGCGGGAGAGCTTACGAGCAGTACTTC. Amino acids: CASASGRAYEQYF.

This clonotype was counted only a few times. V usage is TRBV7-8 and J usage is TRBJ2-1; TRBD2 aligns across 7 bases. V lost 5 bases, J lost 8 bases, and 9 bases stayed unmatched. This CDR3 region has 14 residues. Germline V CDR1 and CDR2: SGHVS, FQNEAQ. This CDR3 is CASSPTSGGYEQFF. Written as DNA, the CDR3 is TGTGCCAGCAGCCCAACCTCGGGAGGCTATGAGCAGTTCTTC. The entire variable domain, with the rest obtained from reference TRBV7-8 and TRBJ2-1, is as follows: GAGVSQSPRYKVAKRGQDVALRCDPISGHVSLFWYQQALGQGPEFLTYFQNEAQLDKSGLPSDRFFAERPEGSVSTLKIQRTQQEDSAVYLCASSPTSGGYEQFFGPGTRLTVL.

This clonotype was detected many times. This chain uses TRBV11-2 with TRBJ2-7; 9 bases fit TRBD1. Trimming removed 3 bases from V and 3 bases from J; junction bases left unmatched: 6. Germline V CDR1 and CDR2: SGHAT, FQNNGV. This CDR3 spans 15 amino acids. The DNA for the CDR3 is TGTGCCAGCAGCTTCGGGACAGGGAGTTTCTACGAGCAGTACTTC. It specifies CASSFGTGSFYEQYF.

This clonotype occurred many times. This CDR3 is CASSQLVETQYF. CDR3 sequence (DNA): TGTGCCAGCAGCCAGTTGGTTGAGACCCAGTACTTC. The V gene is TRBV3-1, the J gene TRBJ2-5; no definite D call. The V gene lost 3 bases and the J gene lost 5 bases, with 7 bases spanning the gap. The V gene's germline CDR1 is LGHDT and CDR2 YNNKEL (reference sequence). This CDR3 has 12 residues.

The CDR3 loop is CASSQVGGTSNEKLFF. As DNA, the CDR3 is TGTGCCAGCAGCCAAGTAGGGGGGACAAGCAATGAAAAACTGTTTTTT. This sequence joins TRBV4-2 and TRBJ1-4; the D gene is possibly TRBD1 (6 bases). CDR3 length: 16 residues. The germline CDR1 and CDR2 sequences are LGHNA and YNFKEQ. Trimming stripped 1 base from V and 5 bases from J, with 14 bases between.

This clonotype has ten or more counts. The chain uses TRBV27 and TRBJ2-5; TRBD1 agrees at 9 bases. The CDR3 has 15 amino acids. Germline V lookup: CDR1 MNHEY, CDR2 SMNVEV (reference sequence). Losses at the gene ends were 4 bases for V and 4 bases for J; bases not matched to a gene: 7. CDR3 nucleotides: TGTGCCAGCAGTTGGGGGACAGGGTCGGCAGAGACCCAGTACTTC. The encoded protein is CASSWGTGSAETQYF.

The chain links TRBV12-3 or TRBV12-4 to TRBJ2-1; no reliable D call. This CDR3 comprises 13 residues. Trimming pared 3 bases from V and 8 bases from J, leaving 11 bases between. CDR3 in amino acids: CASSLRELDEQFF. The CDR3 DNA follows: TGTGCCAGCAGTTTGCGTGAGCTAGATGAGCAGTTCTTC.

This clonotype has ten or more counts. This chain connects TRBV2 to TRBJ1-1; D is undetermined. CDR3 length: 13 residues. CDR1 and CDR2 (germline): SNHLY, FYNNEI. V lost 7 bases and J lost 0, with 9 bases in between. As DNA, the CDR3 is TGTGCCAGCATCCCGGAGATGAACACTGAAGCTTTCTTT. It encodes CASIPEMNTEAFF.

This clonotype was picked up a small number of times. The chain carries TRBV5-1 and TRBJ1-4; 7 bases are a match to TRBD1. CDR1 is SGHRS and CDR2 is YFSETQ in the germline V gene. The CDR3 loop spans 19 amino acids. V gave up 0 bases and J gave up 2 bases; unmatched junction bases: 13. In DNA form, the CDR3 reads TGCGCCAGCAGCTTGGTCCGAGGGGGCTGGGAGAGTACTAATGAAAAACTGTTTTTT. Protein product: CASSLVRGGWESTNEKLFF.

J is TRBJ2-2 and V is TRBV29-1; 7 positions match TRBD1. Germline CDR1 reads SQVTM; CDR2 reads ANQGSEA. Trimming removed 3 bases from V and 7 bases from J; junction bases left unmatched: 8. This CDR3 comprises 14 residues. In DNA form, the CDR3 reads TGCAGCGTTGAGTCGACAGGGCTCATCGGGGAGCTGTTTTTT. Translated: CSVESTGLIGELFF.

This clonotype was seen many times. V is TRBV5-1 and J is TRBJ2-7; 11 bases map to TRBD2. There are 16 residues in the CDR3. Trimming removed 4 bases from V and 0 bases from J; junction bases left unmatched: 6. Germline CDR1 is SGHRS and CDR2 is YFSETQ. This CDR3 reads CASSALTSGSSYEQYF. In DNA form, the CDR3 reads TGCGCCAGCAGCGCCCTCACTAGCGGGAGCTCCTACGAGCAGTACTTC.

The V and J genes are TRBV2 and TRBJ2-3; maybe TRBD2 (5 bases). V gave up 7 bases and J gave up 1 base, with 15 bases separating them. The CDR3 consists of 15 residues. The V gene's germline CDR1 is SNHLY and CDR2 FYNNEI. The CDR3 bases are TGTGCCAGCATTTGGGCCGGGGTGGGCACAGATACGCAGTATTTT. This encodes CASIWAGVGTDTQYF.

The sample holds many counts of this clonotype. The chain carries TRBV14 and TRBJ1-1, with 7 positions matching TRBD1. The CDR3 is 17 residues long. Trimming removed 2 bases from V and 4 bases from J; junction bases left unmatched: 13. Germline CDR1 and CDR2: SGHDN and FVKESK. CDR3 loop: CASSQLRGLLVVTEAFF. For the CDR3, the DNA is TGTGCCAGCAGCCAACTAAGGGGGCTCCTAGTAGTCACTGAAGCTTTCTTT.

The gene calls are TRBV11-2 and TRBJ2-2; D might be TRBD2 (6 bases). CDR1 is SGHAT and CDR2 is FQNNGV in the germline V gene. The CDR3 runs 16 residues. Trimming took off 6 bases at V and 3 bases at J, with 17 bases between the two ends. The CDR3 protein is CASSIFGGEDTGELFF. CDR3 coding DNA: TGTGCCAGCAGTATATTCGGGGGAGAGGACACCGGGGAGCTGTTTTTT.

This clonotype was observed a handful of times. This sequence joins TRBV20-1 and TRBJ1-2; D is undetermined. The ends were cut back, 3 bases at V and 4 bases at J, with 15 bases in the middle. The length of the CDR3 is 14 residues. CDR1 and CDR2 (germline): DFQATT, SNEGSKA (reference sequence). For the CDR3, the DNA is TGCAGTGCTAGTGATGGTCCAGTAACCTATGGCTACACCTTC. Protein product: CSASDGPVTYGYTF.

This clonotype has a handful of counts. This rearrangement joins TRBV28 to TRBJ2-1, with D perhaps TRBD2 (6 bases). The CDR3 loop spans 15 amino acids. The germline V and J ends were trimmed by 8 bases and 0 bases, with 14 bases remaining between them. The germline V gene encodes CDR1 MDHEN and CDR2 SYDVKM. The chain's CDR3 is CASSPGESSYNEQFF. The CDR3 bases are TGTGCCAGCTCTCCGGGAGAAAGCTCCTACAATGAGCAGTTCTTC.

The chain's CDR3 is CASSLEGRSTYEQYF. The CDR3 DNA reads TGTGCCAGCAGCTTAGAAGGCAGGAGCACCTACGAGCAGTACTTC. This chain links TRBV7-9 with TRBJ2-7, with D uncertain. This CDR3 contains 15 residues. Deletions cut 1 base from V and 2 bases from J, with 12 bases between. The V gene's germline CDR1 is SEHNR and CDR2 FQNEAQ (reference sequence).

The chain employs TRBV11-3 and TRBJ2-1; D not certain. This CDR3 is 16 amino acids long. Trimming took off 5 bases at V and 0 bases at J, with 14 bases between the two ends. Germline V gene lookup returns CDR1 SGHNT and CDR2 YENEEA. The CDR3 here is CASSPAGYGSYNEQFF. The CDR3 DNA follows: TGTGCCAGCAGCCCGGCCGGATACGGCTCCTACAATGAGCAGTTCTTC. The variable domain in full, completed from reference TRBV11-3 and TRBJ2-1, reads EAGVVQSPRYKIIEKKQPVAFWCNPISGHNTLYWYLQNLGQGPELLIRYENEEAVDDSQLPKDRFSAERLKGVDSTLKIQPAELGDSAVYLCASSPAGYGSYNEQFFGPGTRLTVL.

This clonotype was seen at least ten times. The chain links TRBV6-1 to TRBJ2-3; the match to TRBD2 covers 12 bases. From germline, CDR1 is MNHNS and CDR2 SASEGT. J gave up 3 bases and V 4 bases, and 5 bases lay outside the gene matches. CDR3 length equals 16 residues. The CDR3 loop reads CASSARTSGVTDTQYF. CDR3 in DNA: TGTGCCAGCAGTGCTCGGACTAGCGGGGTAACAGATACGCAGTATTTT.